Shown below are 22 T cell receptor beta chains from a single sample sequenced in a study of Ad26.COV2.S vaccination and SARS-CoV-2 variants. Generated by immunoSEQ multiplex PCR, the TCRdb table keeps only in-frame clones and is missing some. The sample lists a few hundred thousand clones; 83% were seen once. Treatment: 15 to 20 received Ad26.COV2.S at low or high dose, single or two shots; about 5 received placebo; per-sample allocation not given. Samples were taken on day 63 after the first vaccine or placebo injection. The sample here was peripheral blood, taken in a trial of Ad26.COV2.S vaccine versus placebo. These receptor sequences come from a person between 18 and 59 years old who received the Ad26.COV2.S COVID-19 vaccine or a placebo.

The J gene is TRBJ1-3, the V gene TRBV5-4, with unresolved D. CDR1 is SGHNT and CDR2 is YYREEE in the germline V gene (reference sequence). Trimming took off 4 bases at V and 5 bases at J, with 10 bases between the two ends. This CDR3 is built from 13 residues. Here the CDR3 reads CASSKDGRNTIYF. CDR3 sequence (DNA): TGTGCCAGCAGCAAGGACGGCAGAAACACCATATATTTT.

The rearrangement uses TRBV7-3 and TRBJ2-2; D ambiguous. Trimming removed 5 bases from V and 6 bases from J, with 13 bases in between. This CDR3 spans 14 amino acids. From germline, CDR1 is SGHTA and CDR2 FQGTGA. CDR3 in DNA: TGTGCCAGCAGCCCATCCATGGGTCCCGGGGAGCTGTTTTTT. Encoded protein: CASSPSMGPGELFF.

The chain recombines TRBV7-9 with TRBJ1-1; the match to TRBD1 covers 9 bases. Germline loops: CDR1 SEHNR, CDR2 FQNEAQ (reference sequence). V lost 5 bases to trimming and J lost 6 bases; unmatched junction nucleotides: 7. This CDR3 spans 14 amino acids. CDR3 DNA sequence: TGTGCCAGCAGCCGCACAGGGACAGGGCCTGAAGCTTTCTTT. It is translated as CASSRTGTGPEAFF. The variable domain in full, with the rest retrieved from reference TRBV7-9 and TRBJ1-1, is DTGVSQNPRHKITKRGQNVTFRCDPISEHNRLYWYRQTLGQGPEFLTYFQNEAQLEKSRLLSDRFSAERPKGSFSTLEIQRTEQGDSAMYLCASSRTGTGPEAFFGQGTRLTVV.

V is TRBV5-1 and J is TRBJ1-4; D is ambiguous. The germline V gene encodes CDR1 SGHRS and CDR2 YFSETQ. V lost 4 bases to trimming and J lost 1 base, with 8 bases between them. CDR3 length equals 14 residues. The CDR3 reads CASSHGLTNEKLFF. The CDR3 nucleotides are TGCGCCAGCAGCCACGGACTAACTAATGAAAAACTGTTTTTT.

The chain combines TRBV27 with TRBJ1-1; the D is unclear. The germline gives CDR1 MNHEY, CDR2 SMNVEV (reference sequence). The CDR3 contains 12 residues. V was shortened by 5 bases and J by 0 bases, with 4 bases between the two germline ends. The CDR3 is CASSTLNTEAFF. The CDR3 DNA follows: TGTGCCAGCAGTACACTGAACACTGAAGCTTTCTTT.

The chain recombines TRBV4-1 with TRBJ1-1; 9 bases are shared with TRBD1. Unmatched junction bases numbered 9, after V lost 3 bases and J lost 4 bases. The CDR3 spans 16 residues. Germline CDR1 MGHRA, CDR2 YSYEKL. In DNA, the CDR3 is TGCGCCAGCAGCCAGTCCACAGGGGGCGGTAGCACTGAAGCTTTCTTT. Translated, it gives CASSQSTGGGSTEAFF.

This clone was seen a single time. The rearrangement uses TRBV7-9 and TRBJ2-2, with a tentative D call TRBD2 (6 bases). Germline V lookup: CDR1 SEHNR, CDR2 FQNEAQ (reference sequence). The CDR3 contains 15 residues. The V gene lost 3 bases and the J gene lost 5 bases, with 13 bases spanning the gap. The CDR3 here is CASSLGTRGTGELFF. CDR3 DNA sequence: TGTGCCAGCAGCTTGGGAACCCGGGGGACCGGGGAGCTGTTTTTT.

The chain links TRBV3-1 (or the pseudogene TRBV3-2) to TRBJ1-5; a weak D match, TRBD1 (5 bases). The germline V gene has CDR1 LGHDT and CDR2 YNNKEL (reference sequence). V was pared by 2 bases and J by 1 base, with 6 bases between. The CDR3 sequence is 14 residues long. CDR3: CASSQRQSNQPQHF. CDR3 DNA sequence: TGTGCCAGCAGCCAACGACAGAGCAATCAGCCCCAGCATTTT.

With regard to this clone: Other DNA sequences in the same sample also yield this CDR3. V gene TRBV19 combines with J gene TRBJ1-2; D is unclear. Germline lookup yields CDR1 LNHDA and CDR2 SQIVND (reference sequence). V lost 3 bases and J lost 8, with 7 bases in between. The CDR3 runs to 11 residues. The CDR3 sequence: CASSIGVGYTF. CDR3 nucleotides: TGTGCCAGTAGTATCGGGGTCGGCTACACCTTC.

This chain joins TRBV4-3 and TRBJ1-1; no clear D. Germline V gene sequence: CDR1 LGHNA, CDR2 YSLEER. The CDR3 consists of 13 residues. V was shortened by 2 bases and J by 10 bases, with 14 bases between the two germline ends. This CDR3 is CASSQPETGLAFF. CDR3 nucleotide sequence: TGCGCCAGCAGCCAACCGGAAACGGGTCTAGCTTTCTTT.

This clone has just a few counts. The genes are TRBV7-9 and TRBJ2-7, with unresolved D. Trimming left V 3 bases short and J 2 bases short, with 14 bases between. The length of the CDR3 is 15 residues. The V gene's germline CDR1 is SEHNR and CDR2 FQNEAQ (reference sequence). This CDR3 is CASSFDQTSPYEQYF. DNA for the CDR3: TGTGCCAGCAGCTTCGACCAAACCTCCCCCTACGAGCAGTACTTC.

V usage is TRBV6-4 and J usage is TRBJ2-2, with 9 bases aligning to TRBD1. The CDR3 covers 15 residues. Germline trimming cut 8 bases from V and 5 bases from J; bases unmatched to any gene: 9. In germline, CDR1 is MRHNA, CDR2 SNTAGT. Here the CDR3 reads CASGIPGQGTGELFF. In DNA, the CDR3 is TGTGCCAGCGGAATTCCGGGACAGGGAACCGGGGAGCTGTTTTTT.

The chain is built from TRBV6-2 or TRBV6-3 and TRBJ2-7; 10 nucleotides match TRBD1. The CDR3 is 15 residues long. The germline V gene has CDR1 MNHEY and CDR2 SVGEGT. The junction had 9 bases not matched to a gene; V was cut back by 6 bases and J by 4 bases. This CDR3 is CASSPRDRGLYEQYF. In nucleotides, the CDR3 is TGTGCCAGCAGCCCTCGGGACAGGGGTTTGTACGAGCAGTACTTC.

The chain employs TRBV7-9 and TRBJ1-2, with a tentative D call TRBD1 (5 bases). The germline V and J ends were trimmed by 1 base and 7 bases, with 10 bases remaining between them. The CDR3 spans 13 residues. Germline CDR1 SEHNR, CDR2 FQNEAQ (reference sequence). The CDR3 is CASSLVGPGGYTF. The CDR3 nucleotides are TGTGCCAGCAGCTTAGTGGGGCCAGGTGGCTACACCTTC.

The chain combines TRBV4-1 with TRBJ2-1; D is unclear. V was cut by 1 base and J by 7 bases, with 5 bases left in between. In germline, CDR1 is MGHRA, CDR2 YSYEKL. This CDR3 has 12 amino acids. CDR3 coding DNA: TGCGCCAGCAGCCAAGGTCGAAATGAGCAGTTCTTC. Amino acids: CASSQGRNEQFF.

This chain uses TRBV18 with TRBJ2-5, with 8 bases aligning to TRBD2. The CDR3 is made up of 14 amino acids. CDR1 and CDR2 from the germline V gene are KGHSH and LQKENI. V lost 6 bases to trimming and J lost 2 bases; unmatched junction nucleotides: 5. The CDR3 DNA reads TGTGCCAGCTCCCCCGTAGCGGGACAAGAGACCCAGTACTTC. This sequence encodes CASSPVAGQETQYF.

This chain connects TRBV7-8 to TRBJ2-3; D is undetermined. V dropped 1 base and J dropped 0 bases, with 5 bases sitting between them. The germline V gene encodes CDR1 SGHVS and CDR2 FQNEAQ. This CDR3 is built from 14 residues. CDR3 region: CASSLEQSTDTQYF. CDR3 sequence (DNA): TGTGCCAGCAGCTTAGAACAGAGCACAGATACGCAGTATTTT.

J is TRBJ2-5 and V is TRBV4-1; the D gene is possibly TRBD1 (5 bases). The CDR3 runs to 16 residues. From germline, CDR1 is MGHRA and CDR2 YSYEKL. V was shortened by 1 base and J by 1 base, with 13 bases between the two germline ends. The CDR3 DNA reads TGCGCCAGCAGCCAAGTTCTCGCAGGGCTCCAAGAGACCCAGTACTTC. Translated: CASSQVLAGLQETQYF.

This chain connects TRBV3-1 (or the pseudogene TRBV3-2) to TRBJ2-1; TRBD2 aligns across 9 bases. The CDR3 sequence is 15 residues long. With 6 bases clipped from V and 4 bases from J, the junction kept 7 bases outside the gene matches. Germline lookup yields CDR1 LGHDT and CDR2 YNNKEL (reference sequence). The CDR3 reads CASRRETSGYNEQFF. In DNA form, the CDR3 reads TGTGCCAGCAGAAGGGAGACTAGCGGATACAATGAGCAGTTCTTC.

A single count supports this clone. CDR3 loop: CASSDPPGLGGRETEAFF. The CDR3 DNA is TGTGCCAGCAGTGATCCCCCCGGACTTGGAGGGAGAGAGACTGAAGCTTTCTTT. This rearrangement joins TRBV2 to TRBJ1-1, with D uncertain. Germline V lookup: CDR1 SNHLY, CDR2 FYNNEI. Trimming stripped 3 bases from V and 5 bases from J, with 25 bases between. This CDR3 contains 18 residues.

CDR3 amino acids: CASSKGITGFTEAFF. As DNA, the CDR3 is TGCGCCAGCAGCAAAGGGATCACAGGGTTCACTGAAGCTTTCTTT. V usage is TRBV4-3 and J usage is TRBJ1-1; D might be TRBD1 (6 bases). There are 15 residues in the CDR3. V was trimmed by 5 bases and J by 4 bases, leaving 17 bases between them. Germline CDR1 and CDR2: LGHNA and YSLEER.

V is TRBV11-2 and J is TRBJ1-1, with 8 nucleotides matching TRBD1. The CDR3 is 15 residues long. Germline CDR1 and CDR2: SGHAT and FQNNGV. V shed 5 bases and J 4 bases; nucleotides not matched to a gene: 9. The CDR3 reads CASSKPGQVLTEAFF. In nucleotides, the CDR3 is TGTGCCAGCAGCAAGCCGGGACAGGTACTCACTGAAGCTTTCTTT.